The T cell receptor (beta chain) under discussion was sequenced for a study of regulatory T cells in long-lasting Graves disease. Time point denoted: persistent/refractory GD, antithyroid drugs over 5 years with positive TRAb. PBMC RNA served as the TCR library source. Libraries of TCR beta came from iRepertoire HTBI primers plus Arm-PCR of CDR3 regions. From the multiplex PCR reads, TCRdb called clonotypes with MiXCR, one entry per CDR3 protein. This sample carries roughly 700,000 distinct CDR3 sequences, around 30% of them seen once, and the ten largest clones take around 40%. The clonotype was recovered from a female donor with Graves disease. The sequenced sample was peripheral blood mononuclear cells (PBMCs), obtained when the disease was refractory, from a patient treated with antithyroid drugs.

In DNA form, the CDR3 reads TGTGCCAGCAGCATGCCGACACCCTCGGGGGAAAAACTGTTTTTT. Its protein is CASSMPTPSGEKLFF. The chain combines TRBV7-9 with TRBJ1-4, with D unresolved. The CDR3 is 15 residues long. Looked up from germline, CDR1 is SEHNR and CDR2 is FQNEAQ (reference sequence). Deletions cut 5 bases from V and 8 bases from J, with 18 bases between. Together with reference TRBV7-9 and TRBJ1-4, the CDR3 gives the full variable domain: DTGVSQNPRHKITKRGQNVTFRCDPISEHNRLYWYRQTLGQGPEFLTYFQNEAQLEKSRLLSDRFSAERPKGSFSTLEIQRTEQGDSAMYLCASSMPTPSGEKLFFGSGTQLSVL.